This T cell receptor (beta chain) was sequenced in a study of blood T cell repertoires in COVID-19. Study background: T cells, B-cell-depleted T cells, or PBMCs provided the cDNA or gDNA that served as material.

The method was immunoSEQ multiplex PCR; TCRdb's version includes in-frame clones alone and lacks a portion of them. This sample carries about 55,000 clones, 80% to 85% of them seen once, and the ten largest clones take about 6.2%. The sample taken for sequencing was peripheral blood. The clonotype originates from a human donor in a cohort sampled during active or convalescent COVID-19.

This CDR3 reads CASSYRTGHLKNGYTF. CDR3 nucleotides: TGTGCCAGCAGCTACCGGACAGGGCATTTGAAGAATGGCTACACCTTC. The chain links TRBV7-8 to TRBJ1-2; 8 nucleotides match TRBD1. V gave up 4 bases and J gave up 6 bases; unmatched junction bases: 13. Germline V gene data show CDR1 as SGHVS and CDR2 as FQNEAQ. This CDR3 has 16 amino acids.